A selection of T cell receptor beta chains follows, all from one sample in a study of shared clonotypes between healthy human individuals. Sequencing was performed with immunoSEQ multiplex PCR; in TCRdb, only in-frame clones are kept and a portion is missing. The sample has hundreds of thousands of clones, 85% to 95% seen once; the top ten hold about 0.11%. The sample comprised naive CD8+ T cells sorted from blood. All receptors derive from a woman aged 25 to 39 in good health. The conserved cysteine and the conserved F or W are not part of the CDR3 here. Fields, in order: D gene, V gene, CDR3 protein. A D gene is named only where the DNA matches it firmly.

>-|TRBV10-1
ASSITGYNEQF
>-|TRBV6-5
ASSYPKIGGVYGYT
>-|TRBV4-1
ASSLDSVGNTEAF
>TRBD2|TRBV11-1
ASSLATSGGVEQF
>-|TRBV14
ASSQSDSSYNEQF
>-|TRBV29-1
SVEDSGSARDEQY
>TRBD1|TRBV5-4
ASSAADRRIRYSNQPQH
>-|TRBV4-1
ASSQGHYRSYEQY
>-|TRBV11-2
ASSHNNDYEQY
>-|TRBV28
ASSLGPNRATNEKLF
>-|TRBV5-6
ASSFANTEAF
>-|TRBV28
ASSFWQGDYSNQPQH
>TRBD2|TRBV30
AWTLAGGYEQY
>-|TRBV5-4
ASSLYSYGYT
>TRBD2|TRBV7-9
ASSLGATGTSGRGGQF
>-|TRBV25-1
ASSVWDVGSDTQY
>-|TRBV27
ASSFGGGGSNQPQH
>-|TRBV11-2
ASSFESHIQY
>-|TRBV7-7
ASSPRQGYYGYT
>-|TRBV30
AWSRGVSEAF
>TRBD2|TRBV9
ASSVGSGLAYEQY
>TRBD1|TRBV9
ASSVAGTGAGYT
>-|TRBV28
ASSFGPEQF
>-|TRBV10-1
AHSPIDYEQY
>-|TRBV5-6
ASSTTAGLLAYGYT
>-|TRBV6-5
ASTQSATNEKLF
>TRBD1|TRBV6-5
ASSYSEDRGDTEAF
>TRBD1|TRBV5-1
ASSLARGLGTNEKLF
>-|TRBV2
ASRDLGGNTEAF
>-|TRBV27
ASSFSQGRDEQF
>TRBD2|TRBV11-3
ASSLDGGSSYEQY
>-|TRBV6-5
ASRDSPGNTIY
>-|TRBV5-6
ASSLAMGESSYEQY
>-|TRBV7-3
ASSLEGGYGYT
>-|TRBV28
ASCWGNYEQY
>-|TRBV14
ASSQDQETQY
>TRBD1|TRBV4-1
ASSYYGTGGSGANVLT
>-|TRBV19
ASSISYEGSYNEQF
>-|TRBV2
ASSAGPTYEQY